This T cell receptor (beta chain) was captured by sequencing in a study of cytomegalovirus exposure and HLA in healthy donors. Overall study results and limits: In vitro, a few CMV-associated chains proved specific for CMV antigens.

For this clone: Antigen specificity is unknown.

In the PCR, 60 Vbeta and 13 Jbeta primers were used. Only in-frame clones appear in the TCRdb table, and some are missing; sequencing was by immunoSEQ multiplex PCR. The data hold around 100,000 clones, with more than 70% observed a single time. CDR3 size: 15 residues. Germline V gene sequence: CDR1 GTSNPN, CDR2 SVGIG (reference sequence). V shed 1 base, J shed 1 base, and the junction held 6 bases outside the gene matches. V and J are TRBV30 and TRBJ1-1; the match to TRBD1 covers 7 bases. Sequenced material: PBMCs. The TCR originated in a young man in good health and CMV-seronegative. CDR3 in amino acids: CAWSAQGYTNTEAFF. The CDR3 bases are TGTGCCTGGAGTGCACAGGGGTATACGAACACTGAAGCTTTCTTT.